This T cell receptor (beta chain) was observed in a study of blood T cell repertoires in COVID-19. At the level of the study: Nucleic acid was either cDNA or gDNA, and it came from T cells, B-cell-depleted T cells, or PBMCs.

The study drew participants aged about 18 to 89 years from 20 to 30 US areas. Categorization into cohorts depended on clinical history that participants reported. The germline V gene encodes CDR1 GTSNPN and CDR2 SVGIG (reference sequence). Between the trimmed V and J ends, which lost 1 base and 5 bases, there was a span of 5 bases. The CDR3 covers 11 residues. Data came from immunoSEQ multiplex PCR; TCRdb stores just in-frame clones and leaves some out. The data contain around 390,000 clones, about 83% of them seen just once; the ten biggest clones take up roughly a tenth. The sequencing input was PBMCs or T cells enriched from blood (not recorded which). The sequence was obtained from a woman between 45 and 60 years old who had recovered from COVID-19. This rearrangement joins TRBV30 to TRBJ1-2; D gene ambiguous. CDR3 nucleotides: TGTGCCTGGAGTGCCGTGTATGGCTACACCTTC. It specifies CAWSAVYGYTF.